These T cell receptor beta chains were read from a single sample in a study of technical replicates of blood from several donors. Data came from immunoSEQ multiplex PCR; TCRdb stores just in-frame clones and leaves some out. Among approximately 76,000 clones listed, 97% were seen once. Sequenced input: T cells isolated from PBMCs. The receptors shown here come from a human donor in good health. The CDR3 runs from the conserved cysteine through the conserved F or W. The D gene is left open where the match is weak.

V	J	D	DNA	CDR3
TRBV5-1	TRBJ2-7	TRBD1	TGCGCCAGCAGCCTTGGGACAGCCTATTCCTACGAGCAGTACTTC	CASSLGTAYSYEQYF
TRBV9	TRBJ1-3	-	TGTGCCAGCAGCACCCAGGGCTCTGGAAACACCATATATTTT	CASSTQGSGNTIYF
TRBV27	TRBJ1-5	-	TGTGCCAGCAGTTTAGAGGGTCAGTTCAAGGGTCAGCCCCAGCATTTT	CASSLEGQFKGQPQHF
TRBV6-5	TRBJ2-1	TRBD2	TGTGCCAGCAGGGAAGCGGGGCGGTTTGGTGAGCAGTTCTTC	CASREAGRFGEQFF
TRBV6-4	TRBJ2-2	TRBD2	TGTGCCAGCAGTGACTCTAGCGGGGGGGCCGGGGAGCTGTTTTTT	CASSDSSGGAGELFF
TRBV11-3	TRBJ2-7	TRBD2	TGTGCCAGCAGTCGACTAGCGGGAGCCTCCTACGAGCAGTACTTC	CASSRLAGASYEQYF
TRBV15	TRBJ2-1	TRBD2	TGTGCCACCGGGACTAGCGTCGGGAACAATGAGCAGTTCTTC	CATGTSVGNNEQFF
TRBV7-6	TRBJ2-1	-	TGTGCCAGCAGCTTAGGGGGGCTAGAAAATGAGCAGTTCTTC	CASSLGGLENEQFF
TRBV5-1	TRBJ2-3	TRBD2	TGCGCCAGCAGCCCCGGGGGACTAGCGGGGGGCGGCACAGATACGCAGTATTTT	CASSPGGLAGGGTDTQYF
TRBV6-1	TRBJ1-1	TRBD1	TGTGCCAGCAGTGCCGGACAGGTAGGGAACACTGAAGCTTTCTTT	CASSAGQVGNTEAFF
TRBV6-1	TRBJ1-2	-	TGTGCCAGCAGTGAGCAGGGGATCGGCGGCTACACCTTC	CASSEQGIGGYTF
TRBV27	TRBJ1-3	TRBD1	TGTGCCAGCAGTTCGAAAGGGGGCGGCTCTGGAAACACCATATATTTT	CASSSKGGGSGNTIYF
TRBV25-1	TRBJ2-5	TRBD1	TGTGCCAGCAGTGCCTTCGGGACAGAAGAGACCCAGTACTTC	CASSAFGTEETQYF
TRBV6-5	TRBJ2-4	TRBD1	TGTGCCAGCAGTTTTTATCCAGGGGGCAATGGCATTCAGTACTTC	CASSFYPGGNGIQYF
TRBV6-5	TRBJ2-7	-	TGTGCCAGCAGTTACCCCGGGACAACAACCCCCAACGAGCAGTACTTC	CASSYPGTTTPNEQYF
TRBV28	TRBJ2-5	TRBD2	TGTGCCAGCAGTCTAGCCCGGACTAGCGGGCCCTGGAGAGAGACCCAGTACTTC	CASSLARTSGPWRETQYF
TRBV6-1	TRBJ2-1	TRBD1	TGTGCCAGCAGTGAAGGGAGACAGGGTGGTTTGAGTGAGCAGTTCTTC	CASSEGRQGGLSEQFF
TRBV11-3	TRBJ2-7	TRBD1	TGTGCCAGCAGCTTACGACAGGGACCCTACGAGCAGTACTTC	CASSLRQGPYEQYF
TRBV6-1	TRBJ2-2	-	TGTGCCAGCGGGGGCATGAACACCGGGGAGCTGTTTTTT	CASGGMNTGELFF
TRBV27	TRBJ2-2	TRBD2	TGTGCCAGCAGTCCGACTAGCGGGAGTTTGATTACCGGGGAGCTGTTTTTT	CASSPTSGSLITGELFF